This TCR beta chain was retrieved from a study of T cell responses to AZD1222 COVID-19 vaccine. Study results and caveats: Compared with day 0, the breadth and depth of the Spike-specific TCR repertoire rose significantly after two doses of AZD1222. Among AZD1222 vaccinees, only 5 to 7 were seropositive at baseline. Distributed over spike, vaccine-associated CD4 TCRs predominated at 160-218 and 743-854. Scientists sampled the repertoires only once the peak T cell response had passed.

This CDR3 comprises 16 residues. The ends lost 2 bases at V and 4 bases at J; junction bases unmatched: 10. Germline V lookup: CDR1 SGHTA, CDR2 FQGNSA. Profiled with immunoSEQ multiplex PCR; TCRdb holds only in-frame clones, not every one. This repertoire shows roughly 150,000 clones, about 91% found once; its top ten account for about 4%. Points on this clone: Its target is not known.

The sequence came from an adult who received the AZD1222 COVID-19 vaccine. The sample was peripheral blood, taken 28 days after the second AZD1222 dose. The rearrangement uses TRBV7-2 and TRBJ2-5; 7 bases are a match to TRBD2. Here the CDR3 DNA reads TGTGCCAGCAGCTTAAACTGGGCGGGGGTAGGAGAGACCCAGTACTTC. Its translation is CASSLNWAGVGETQYF.